This TCR beta chain was identified in a study of molecular identifiers for immune sequencing clone quantification. Regarding the study as a whole: The sizes of highly expanded clones could be underestimated when identical TCR molecules share a barcode.

From germline, CDR1 is MNHEY and CDR2 SVGEGT. V was clipped by 11 bases and J by 4 bases; unmatched bases: 10. The CDR3 has 13 amino acids. When naive CD8 T cells were sorted, they were gated as CD8+CD4-CCR7+CD45RA+. Previously published methods and listed TCR primers were used for the bulk TCR libraries. TCRdb analysed the PCR reads with MiXCR anew, one entry per CDR3 protein. Of hundreds of thousands of distinct CDR3 sequences listed, 25% are singletons. This clonotype came up a few times. As yet, its antigen is unknown. Sequenced sample: naive CD8+ T cells from blood, with Jurkat cell RNA spiked in. Noted subset: FACS-sorted CD8+CD4-CCR7+CD45RA+ naive T cells. The sequence derives from a human donor in good health. Some libraries in this study had Jurkat cell RNA spiked in. This chain uses TRBV6-2 or TRBV6-3 with TRBJ1-2; 7 bases align to TRBD1. CDR3 sequence reads: CASGTEPSYGYTF. The DNA of the CDR3 is TGTGCCTCTGGGACAGAACCTTCCTATGGCTACACCTTC.